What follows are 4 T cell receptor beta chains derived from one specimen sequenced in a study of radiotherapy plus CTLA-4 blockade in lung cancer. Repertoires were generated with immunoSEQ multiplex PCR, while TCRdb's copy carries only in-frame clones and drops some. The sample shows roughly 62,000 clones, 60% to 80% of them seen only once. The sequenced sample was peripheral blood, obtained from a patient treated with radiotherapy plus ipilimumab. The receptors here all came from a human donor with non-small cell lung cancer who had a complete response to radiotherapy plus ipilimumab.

The chain's CDR3 is CASSIDGLGRRGYTF. The DNA of the CDR3 is TGTGCCAGTAGTATAGATGGTCTGGGAAGGAGGGGCTACACCTTC. The chain links TRBV19 to TRBJ1-2, with D unclear. The CDR3 covers 15 residues. Germline loops: CDR1 LNHDA, CDR2 SQIVND (reference sequence). The V end lost 0 bases, the J end lost 8 bases, and 16 bases lay between the germline ends.

In DNA, the CDR3 is TGTGCCAGCACCGGACGGAACACAGATACGCAGTATTTT. It is translated as CASTGRNTDTQYF. V gene TRBV9 combines with J gene TRBJ2-3; D gene ambiguous. The ends were cut back, 6 bases at V and 2 bases at J, with 10 bases in the middle. Germline assignment: CDR1 SGDLS and CDR2 YYNGEE. The CDR3 is made up of 13 amino acids.

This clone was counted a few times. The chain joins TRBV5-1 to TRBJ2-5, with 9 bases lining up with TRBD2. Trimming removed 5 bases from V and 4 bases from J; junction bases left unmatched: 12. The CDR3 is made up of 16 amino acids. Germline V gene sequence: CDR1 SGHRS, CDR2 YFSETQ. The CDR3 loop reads CASSSAGGFGLETQYF. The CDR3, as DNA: TGCGCCAGCAGTTCAGCGGGGGGTTTTGGTCTAGAGACCCAGTACTTC.

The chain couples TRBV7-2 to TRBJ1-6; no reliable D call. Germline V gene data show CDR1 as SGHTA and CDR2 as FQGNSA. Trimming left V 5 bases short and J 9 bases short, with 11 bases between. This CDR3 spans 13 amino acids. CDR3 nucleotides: TGTGCCAGCAGCCCGGGAGAGATTTCACCCCTCCACTTT. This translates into CASSPGEISPLHF. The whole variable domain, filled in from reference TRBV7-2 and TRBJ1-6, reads GAGVSQSPSNKVTEKGKDVELRCDPISGHTALYWYRQSLGQGLEFLIYFQGNSAPDKSGLPSDRFSAERTGGSVSTLTIQRTQQEDSAVYLCASSPGEISPLHFGNGTRLTVT.